The 14 T cell receptor beta chains below all came from one sample that was sequenced in a study of cytomegalovirus exposure and HLA in healthy donors. TCRdb's table, derived via immunoSEQ multiplex PCR, lists solely in-frame clones and lacks some. In the table there are about 160,000 clones, roughly 91% of which are singletons. The sample comprised PBMCs. The receptors shown here come from a woman younger than 30 in good health and CMV-seropositive.

This chain uses TRBV6-5 with TRBJ2-3; TRBD2 might be the D (5 bases). The length of the CDR3 is 14 residues. V was pared by 4 bases and J by 6 bases, with 14 bases between. Germline lookup yields CDR1 MNHEY and CDR2 SVGAGI. The CDR3 is CASSSTTVRDTQYF. The CDR3 DNA is TGTGCCAGCAGTTCGACTACCGTTCGTGATACGCAGTATTTT.

The chain uses TRBV30 and TRBJ2-7; TRBD2 matches at 8 bases. With 4 bases clipped from V and 6 bases from J, the junction kept 8 bases outside the gene matches. This CDR3 is 13 amino acids long. Germline CDR1 and CDR2: GTSNPN and SVGIG (reference sequence). The CDR3 sequence: CAWNGLAGFEQYF. Written as DNA, the CDR3 is TGTGCCTGGAATGGGCTAGCGGGTTTCGAGCAGTACTTC.

This chain uses TRBV5-6 with TRBJ2-5, with 11 bases fitting TRBD2. The CDR3 has 14 residues. With 4 bases clipped from V and 3 bases from J, the junction kept 2 bases outside the gene matches. Looked up from germline, CDR1 is SGHDT and CDR2 is YYEEEE. The CDR3 sequence is CASSMGLAEETQYF. In nucleotides, the CDR3 is TGTGCCAGCAGCATGGGACTAGCGGAAGAGACCCAGTACTTC.

The genes are TRBV4-2 and TRBJ1-2; D is possibly TRBD1 (5 bases). Per germline, CDR1 LGHNA and CDR2 YNFKEQ. The CDR3 totals 13 residues. V dropped 5 bases and J dropped 1 base, with 8 bases sitting between them. CDR3 nucleotides: TGTGCCAGCAGCACGACAGATAACTATGGCTACACCTTC. This sequence encodes CASSTTDNYGYTF.

The rearrangement uses TRBV4-1 and TRBJ2-7; D perhaps matches TRBD2 (5 bases). The CDR3 contains 17 residues. Germline CDR1 and CDR2: MGHRA and YSYEKL. Trimming removed 0 bases at V and 2 bases at J, with 17 bases between. CDR3 amino acids: CASSQDSSEGYPYEQYF. In DNA form, the CDR3 reads TGCGCCAGCAGCCAAGATTCGAGCGAGGGTTACCCCTACGAGCAGTACTTC.

The chain's CDR3 is CASTEYSNQPQHF. The CDR3 bases are TGTGCCAGCACAGAATATAGCAATCAGCCCCAGCATTTT. This chain connects TRBV28 to TRBJ1-5; D not certain. Germline V lookup: CDR1 MDHEN, CDR2 SYDVKM. V was trimmed by 7 bases and J by 0 bases, leaving 7 bases between them. This CDR3 is built from 13 residues.

The rearrangement links TRBV11-3 to TRBJ2-3; perhaps TRBD2 as D (5 bases). V lost 5 bases to trimming and J lost 1 base, with 7 bases between them. Germline V gene sequence: CDR1 SGHNT, CDR2 YENEEA. The CDR3 is made up of 13 amino acids. The CDR3 DNA sequence: TGTGCCAGCAGCGATAGCGGCACAGATACGCAGTATTTT. Its translation is CASSDSGTDTQYF.

V and J are TRBV7-6 and TRBJ2-7; TRBD2 matches 7 bases. CDR3 length: 15 amino acids. The J segment lost 4 bases and the V segment lost 1 base, leaving 7 bases of the junction unmatched. CDR1 is SGHVS, CDR2 FNYEAQ, per germline. The DNA of the CDR3 is TGTGCCAGCAGCTTAGAAAGCGGGACCTATTACGAGCAGTACTTC. This encodes CASSLESGTYYEQYF.

The chain uses TRBV6-1 and TRBJ2-3, with D perhaps TRBD2 (5 bases). The CDR3 is made up of 15 amino acids. Trimming took off 3 bases at V and 2 bases at J, with 12 bases between the two ends. Germline V CDR1 and CDR2: MNHNS, SASEGT. The DNA for the CDR3 is TGTGCCAGCAGTGATTCGGCGGGCCCCACAGATACGCAGTATTTT. It encodes CASSDSAGPTDTQYF.

This clone was seen more than once but under ten times. The CDR3 reads CASSLRVGASGSRELFF. CDR3 nucleotide sequence: TGTGCCAGCAGCCTAAGGGTCGGGGCTAGCGGGAGCAGGGAGCTGTTTTTT. The chain joins TRBV7-3 to TRBJ2-2; the match to TRBD2 covers 10 bases. This CDR3 has 17 residues. V was clipped by 5 bases and J by 9 bases; unmatched bases: 15. Germline loops: CDR1 SGHTA, CDR2 FQGTGA.

V and J are TRBV10-3 and TRBJ2-7; D perhaps matches TRBD2 (5 bases). CDR3 size: 12 residues. The ends were cut back, 10 bases at V and 1 base at J, with 11 bases in the middle. Germline CDR1 ENHRY, CDR2 SYGVKD. CDR3: CATKAESYEQYF. CDR3 nucleotide sequence: TGTGCCACGAAAGCGGAGTCCTACGAGCAGTACTTC.

V is TRBV29-1 and J is TRBJ2-3, with D unresolved. CDR1 is SQVTM and CDR2 is ANQGSEA in the germline V gene. V was cut by 4 bases and J by 1 base, with 12 bases left in between. The CDR3 runs 14 residues. The CDR3 coding sequence is TGCAGCGTTGTGGGCCAATCCGGCACAGATACGCAGTATTTT. Protein sequence: CSVVGQSGTDTQYF.

The rearrangement links TRBV28 to TRBJ1-5; 7 bases fit TRBD1. In germline, CDR1 is MDHEN, CDR2 SYDVKM. V gave up 6 bases and J gave up 0 bases; unmatched junction bases: 5. The CDR3 spans 15 residues. The CDR3 here is CASSGTDNSNQPQHF. DNA of the CDR3: TGTGCCAGCAGCGGGACAGACAATAGCAATCAGCCCCAGCATTTT.

The chain has TRBV5-1 and TRBJ1-5; 7 nucleotides agree with TRBD1. The CDR3 loop spans 15 amino acids. J gave up 6 bases and V 4 bases, and 10 bases lay outside the gene matches. The V gene's germline CDR1 is SGHRS and CDR2 YFSETQ. CDR3 in amino acids: CASSLTGLGGQPQHF. The CDR3 nucleotides read TGCGCCAGCAGCCTGACAGGGTTAGGCGGTCAGCCCCAGCATTTT.